The 25 T cell receptor beta chains in this list originate from one sample, sequenced in a study of cytomegalovirus exposure and HLA in healthy donors. The PCR contained 60 Vbeta and 13 Jbeta primers. Assay used: immunoSEQ multiplex PCR; TCRdb lists only in-frame clones, some missing. The sample carries over 90,000 clones, approximately 87% recorded once. What was sequenced was PBMCs. Source of these receptors: a man in his forties in good health and CMV-seronegative.

The chain employs TRBV5-4 and TRBJ2-5; 13 nucleotides align to TRBD2. The germline V gene has CDR1 SGHNT and CDR2 YYREEE (reference sequence). This CDR3 region has 15 residues. J gave up 5 bases and V 1 base, and 2 bases lay outside the gene matches. The CDR3 loop is CASSLTSGGVETQYF. The CDR3 nucleotides are TGTGCCAGCAGCTTGACTAGCGGGGGGGTGGAGACCCAGTACTTC.

The table lists this clone with a few counts. J is TRBJ1-5 and V is TRBV18; weak D call: TRBD1 (5 bases). CDR3 length equals 16 residues. CDR1 and CDR2 from the germline V gene are KGHSH and LQKENI. The ends were cut back, 5 bases at V and 0 bases at J, with 14 bases in the middle. CDR3 DNA: TGTGCCAGCTCAGAAAAACAGGATTATAGCAATCAGCCCCAGCATTTT. Residues: CASSEKQDYSNQPQHF.

The CDR3 loop is CASQGQGGEETQYF. CDR3 nucleotide sequence: TGTGCCAGCCAGGGACAGGGAGGGGAAGAGACCCAGTACTTC. The chain has TRBV6-1 and TRBJ2-5; 9 bases map to TRBD1. Germline V gene data show CDR1 as MNHNS and CDR2 as SASEGT. J gave up 3 bases and V 8 bases, and 7 bases lay outside the gene matches. CDR3 length equals 14 residues.

This rearrangement joins TRBV4-1 to TRBJ2-7; 7 bases fit TRBD1. J gave up 3 bases and V 5 bases, and 7 bases lay outside the gene matches. The CDR3 has 14 residues. Germline values: CDR1 MGHRA, CDR2 YSYEKL. The CDR3 loop reads CASSTRGTDYEQYF. DNA for the CDR3: TGCGCCAGCAGCACCCGAGGGACAGACTACGAGCAGTACTTC.

As to this clone: In the same sample, other DNA sequences code for this CDR3. The V gene is TRBV9, the J gene TRBJ1-1, with 7 bases that match TRBD1. The V segment lost 4 bases and the J segment 3 bases; nucleotides outside the gene matches: 3. CDR3 size: 13 residues. Germline CDR1 is SGDLS and CDR2 is YYNGEE. The DNA of the CDR3 is TGTGCCAGCAGCAGGGACAGCCACACTGAAGCTTTCTTT. Its protein is CASSRDSHTEAFF.

The chain joins TRBV5-6 to TRBJ1-1, with D possibly matching TRBD1 (5 bases). This CDR3 region has 14 residues. Germline V gene lookup returns CDR1 SGHDT and CDR2 YYEEEE. V was shortened by 0 bases and J by 4 bases, with 10 bases between the two germline ends. As DNA, the CDR3 is TGTGCCAGCAGCTTGGGGGGGGTGGGCACTGAAGCTTTCTTT. Translated, it gives CASSLGGVGTEAFF.

The chain combines TRBV4-3 with TRBJ1-4; D remains unclear. The ends were cut back, 4 bases at V and 4 bases at J, with 16 bases in the middle. The CDR3 spans 16 residues. Germline CDR1 LGHNA, CDR2 YSLEER. In DNA form, the CDR3 reads TGCGCCAGCAGCCTCACAGCTTTTCCCAATAATGAAAAACTGTTTTTT. This translates into CASSLTAFPNNEKLFF.

The chain links TRBV7-2 to TRBJ2-7, with 8 bases that match TRBD1. The length of the CDR3 is 13 residues. Germline lookup yields CDR1 SGHTA and CDR2 FQGNSA. V was clipped by 7 bases and J by 7 bases; unmatched bases: 9. The DNA of the CDR3 is TGTGCCAGCACCCAGAGGACAGGGCTAGAGCAGTACTTC. Its translation is CASTQRTGLEQYF.

In the case of this clone: The junction departs from germline at one end; a sequencing error may be responsible. The chain is built from TRBV7-7 and TRBJ2-3, with 8 positions matching TRBD2. From germline, CDR1 is SSHAT and CDR2 FNYEAQ (reference sequence). The CDR3 sequence is 16 residues long. DNA for the CDR3: TGTGCTAGCAGCCCAGGACTCGGGGGGGGTACAGATACGCAGTATTTT. Encoded protein: CASSPGLGGGTDTQYF.

About this clone itself: A read error may produce the germline difference seen at one junction end. The chain couples TRBV7-9 to TRBJ2-5; tentatively, D is TRBD1 (6 bases). Looked up from germline, CDR1 is SEHNR and CDR2 is FQNEAQ (reference sequence). CDR3 length: 14 residues. The CDR3 region is CSSSLVTGRETQYF. The CDR3 DNA reads TGTTCCAGCAGCTTAGTAACAGGGAGAGAGACCCAGTACTTC. The variable domain in full, completed from reference TRBV7-9 and TRBJ2-5, reads DTGVSQNPRHKITKRGQNVTFRCDPISEHNRLYWYRQTLGQGPEFLTYFQNEAQLEKSRLLSDRFSAERPKGSFSTLEIQRTEQGDSAMYLCSSSLVTGRETQYFGPGTRLLVL.

The rearrangement links TRBV30 to TRBJ1-1, with D unclear. Trimming left V 2 bases short and J 1 base short, with 8 bases between. Germline CDR1 reads GTSNPN; CDR2 reads SVGIG (reference sequence). The CDR3 is 13 amino acids. CDR3 residues: CAWSFTGNTEAFF. CDR3 nucleotides: TGTGCCTGGAGTTTCACGGGGAACACTGAAGCTTTCTTT. Together with reference TRBV30 and TRBJ1-1, the CDR3 gives the full variable domain: SQTIHQWPATLVQPVGSPLSLECTVEGTSNPNLYWYRQAAGRGLQLLFYSVGIGQISSEVPQNLSASRPQDRQFILSSKKLLLSDSGFYLCAWSFTGNTEAFFGQGTRLTVV.

The rearrangement joins TRBV10-3 to TRBJ1-2, with a weak D call TRBD1 (5 bases). The CDR3 totals 14 residues. Germline V gene lookup returns CDR1 ENHRY and CDR2 SYGVKD. The V end was cut by 0 bases, the J end by 4 bases, with 9 bases between. The DNA for the CDR3 is TGTGCCATCAGTGAGTCGACAGTCGGCTATGGCTACACCTTC. Protein product: CAISESTVGYGYTF.

The chain uses TRBV6-5 and TRBJ2-7; 10 bases align to TRBD1. The germline CDR1 and CDR2 sequences are MNHEY and SVGAGI. The CDR3 length is 13 residues. Trimming cost V 6 bases and J 5 bases; bases outside gene matches: 4. In DNA, the CDR3 is TGTGCCAGCAGGGGACAGGGGCGGCACGAGCAGTACTTC. Amino acid sequence: CASRGQGRHEQYF.

The rearrangement joins TRBV2 to TRBJ2-1; D is uncertain. V lost 2 bases and J 3 bases, leaving 5 bases between the germline ends. This CDR3 region has 13 residues. Germline assignment: CDR1 SNHLY and CDR2 FYNNEI. The CDR3 reads CASSEYSYNEQFF. The CDR3 nucleotides read TGTGCCAGCAGTGAATATAGCTACAATGAGCAGTTCTTC.

The V call is TRBV9, the J call TRBJ2-7, with D possibly matching TRBD1 (6 bases). The germline V and J ends were trimmed by 5 bases and 10 bases, with 25 bases remaining between them. Germline V lookup: CDR1 SGDLS, CDR2 YYNGEE. The CDR3 contains 15 residues. This CDR3 is CASSGVEQDSSIQYF. DNA of the CDR3: TGTGCCAGCAGTGGCGTCGAGCAGGACAGTTCGATTCAGTACTTC.

V gene TRBV5-4 combines with J gene TRBJ1-1; TRBD1 matches 8 bases. The V and J ends lost 4 bases and 4 bases, in that order; junction bases with no gene match: 9. This CDR3 region has 15 residues. Per germline, CDR1 SGHNT and CDR2 YYREEE (reference sequence). The CDR3 sequence is CASSRTGQSGTEAFF. Written as DNA, the CDR3 is TGTGCCAGCAGCCGGACAGGGCAATCGGGCACTGAAGCTTTCTTT.

The chain employs TRBV7-8 and TRBJ1-6; 9 bases line up with TRBD1. The CDR3 sequence is 21 residues long. The germline V gene encodes CDR1 SGHVS and CDR2 FQNEAQ. The J segment lost 0 bases and the V segment lost 6 bases, leaving 18 bases of the junction unmatched. The CDR3 loop reads CASSPGWATGTGSSYNSPLHF. In DNA form, the CDR3 reads TGTGCCAGCAGTCCTGGGTGGGCTACCGGGACAGGGAGCTCCTATAATTCACCCCTCCACTTT.

The V and J genes are TRBV10-3 and TRBJ2-7, with 12 bases identical to TRBD2. Germline values: CDR1 ENHRY, CDR2 SYGVKD. The junction had 3 bases not matched to a gene; V was cut back by 6 bases and J by 0 bases. The CDR3 loop spans 15 amino acids. The DNA of the CDR3 is TGTGCCATCAGACGACTAGCGGGGGACTCCTACGAGCAGTACTTC. As protein: CAIRRLAGDSYEQYF.

The rearrangement links TRBV10-1 to TRBJ1-6; TRBD1 aligns across 10 bases. CDR3 length: 15 residues. Looked up from germline, CDR1 is WNHNN and CDR2 is SYGVQD (reference sequence). V lost 3 bases to trimming and J lost 8 bases; unmatched junction nucleotides: 4. The CDR3 coding sequence is TGCGCCAGCAGTGATTTGGGACAGGGGTATTCACCCCTCCACTTT. This sequence encodes CASSDLGQGYSPLHF.

The gene calls are TRBV5-1 and TRBJ1-2, with D possibly matching TRBD1 (5 bases). The CDR3 runs 15 residues. Trimming left V 4 bases short and J 8 bases short, with 21 bases between. CDR1 and CDR2 (germline): SGHRS, YFSETQ. The CDR3 DNA reads TGCGCCAGCAGCCTCGGGGGATTGGTCTCGGAGGGCTACACCTTC. Protein sequence: CASSLGGLVSEGYTF. The complete variable domain, with remaining parts taken from reference TRBV5-1 and TRBJ1-2, reads KAGVTQTPRYLIKTRGQQVTLSCSPISGHRSVSWYQQTPGQGLQFLFEYFSETQRNKGNFPGRFSGRQFSNSRSEMNVSTLELGDSALYLCASSLGGLVSEGYTFGSGTRLTVV.

The chain uses TRBV7-2 and TRBJ1-3; 7 positions agree with TRBD1. This CDR3 contains 15 residues. Germline CDR1 and CDR2: SGHTA and FQGNSA. V gave up 4 bases and J gave up 5 bases; unmatched junction bases: 8. The CDR3 sequence is CASSSGTAGRNTIYF. The CDR3 DNA reads as TGTGCCAGCAGCTCAGGGACAGCCGGTCGAAACACCATATATTTT.

The chain uses TRBV7-3 and TRBJ1-4; 7 bases are a match to TRBD1. The V gene end was trimmed by 4 bases and the J gene end by 7 bases; junction bases not matched to a gene: 6. The V gene's germline CDR1 is SGHTA and CDR2 FQGTGA. The CDR3 has 14 residues. Here the CDR3 reads CASSSTGLGEKLFF. The CDR3 DNA sequence: TGTGCCAGCAGCTCGACAGGGCTGGGTGAAAAACTGTTTTTT.

The CDR3 sequence: CASSLVPGQETQYF. The CDR3 DNA reads TGCGCCAGCAGCTTGGTTCCGGGCCAAGAGACCCAGTACTTC. The chain recombines TRBV5-1 with TRBJ2-5; no definite D call. V was cut by 0 bases and J by 1 base, with 7 bases left in between. The germline CDR1 and CDR2 sequences are SGHRS and YFSETQ. The CDR3 covers 14 residues.

This chain joins TRBV18 and TRBJ2-5; the match to TRBD1 covers 9 bases. The CDR3 has 16 residues. Germline loops: CDR1 KGHSH, CDR2 LQKENI. V dropped 3 bases and J dropped 5; count of bases not matched to a gene: 10. This CDR3 is CASSPAGQGFVETQYF. In DNA, the CDR3 is TGTGCCAGCTCACCCGCGGGACAGGGTTTCGTGGAGACCCAGTACTTC.

Of note for this clone: This specimen includes other DNA sequences encoding the same CDR3. The genes are TRBV7-9 and TRBJ2-6; 8 bases are a match to TRBD1. CDR3 length equals 16 residues. V trimming: 5 bases; J trimming: 1 base; junction bases outside the gene matches: 4. The germline gives CDR1 SEHNR, CDR2 FQNEAQ (reference sequence). The CDR3 reads CASSLDRGSGANVLTF. CDR3 in DNA: TGTGCCAGCAGCCTTGACAGGGGTTCTGGGGCCAACGTCCTGACTTTC.